This T cell receptor beta chain was captured by sequencing in a study of blood T cell repertoires in COVID-19. Sequenced by immunoSEQ multiplex PCR; TCRdb stores in-frame clones only, minus some. This sample has roughly 79,000 clones, with around 90% found just once. V lost 6 bases, J lost 7 bases, and 15 bases lay in between. Germline V gene data show CDR1 as MNHEY and CDR2 as SVGAGI. The CDR3 consists of 14 residues. Sequenced input: peripheral blood. This receptor was obtained from a woman aged 45 to 65 with acute or convalescent COVID-19. The rearrangement joins TRBV6-5 to TRBJ1-4; the D gene is possibly TRBD1 (6 bases). In nucleotides, the CDR3 is TGTGCCAGCAGAGATACAGGGTTCAGTGAAAAACTGTTTTTT. Its translation is CASRDTGFSEKLFF.